This T cell receptor beta chain was obtained from a study of patients and donors after allogeneic stem cell transplantation. TCRdb recomputed calls from the RT-PCR reads with MiXCR, one row per CDR3 protein. The sample lists about 100,000 distinct CDR3 sequences; 35% to 45% were seen once. The germline V and J ends were trimmed by 3 bases and 4 bases, with 21 bases remaining between them. The CDR3 sequence is 16 residues long. Germline V gene lookup returns CDR1 SQVTM and CDR2 ANQGSEA. The table lists this clonotype with a few counts. The rearrangement uses TRBV29-1 and TRBJ2-5; D might be TRBD2 (5 bases). Sequencing was carried out using blood, either unsorted or a sorted T cell fraction (not recorded which). The clonotype originates from a human donor who was either an allogeneic HSCT recipient or a stem cell or donor lymphocyte infusion donor (not recorded which). It is not recorded whose cells these are; they may come from a transplant donor. CDR3 amino acids: CSVEPAGLDEGETQYF. The CDR3 coding sequence is TGCAGCGTTGAGCCCGCGGGCCTAGATGAGGGAGAGACCCAGTACTTC.